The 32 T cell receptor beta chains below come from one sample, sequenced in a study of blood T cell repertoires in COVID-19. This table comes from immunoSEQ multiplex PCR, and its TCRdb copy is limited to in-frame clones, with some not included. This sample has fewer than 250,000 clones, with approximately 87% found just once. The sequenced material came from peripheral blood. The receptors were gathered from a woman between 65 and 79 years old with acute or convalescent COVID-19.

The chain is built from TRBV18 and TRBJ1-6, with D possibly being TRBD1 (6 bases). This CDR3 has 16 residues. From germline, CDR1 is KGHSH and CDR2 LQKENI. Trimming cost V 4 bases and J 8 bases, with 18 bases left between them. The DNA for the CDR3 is TGTGCCAGCTCACAACAACAGGGAGGGATAGATTCACCCCTCCACTTT. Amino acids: CASSQQQGGIDSPLHF.

CDR3 in amino acids: CASSEGASGNLPYEQYF. Here the CDR3 DNA reads TGTGCCAGCAGTGAAGGGGCTAGCGGGAATCTACCCTACGAGCAGTACTTC. The chain links TRBV6-1 to TRBJ2-7; 9 nucleotides line up with TRBD2. The V gene end was trimmed by 1 base and the J gene end by 2 bases; junction bases not matched to a gene: 9. This CDR3 is built from 17 residues. Per germline, CDR1 MNHNS and CDR2 SASEGT.

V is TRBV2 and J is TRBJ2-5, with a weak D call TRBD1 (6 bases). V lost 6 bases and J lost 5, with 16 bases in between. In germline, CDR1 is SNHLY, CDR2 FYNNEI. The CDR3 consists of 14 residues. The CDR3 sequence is CASSYRETRETQYF. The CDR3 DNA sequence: TGTGCCAGCAGCTACAGGGAGACGAGGGAGACCCAGTACTTC.

CDR3 residues: CASSFKGGEKLFF. The CDR3 DNA sequence: TGTGCCAGCAGTTTTAAGGGAGGTGAAAAACTGTTTTTT. V gene TRBV12-3 or TRBV12-4 combines with J gene TRBJ1-4, with D hard to call. V was clipped by 3 bases and J by 7 bases, with 9 bases between them. This CDR3 is 13 amino acids long.

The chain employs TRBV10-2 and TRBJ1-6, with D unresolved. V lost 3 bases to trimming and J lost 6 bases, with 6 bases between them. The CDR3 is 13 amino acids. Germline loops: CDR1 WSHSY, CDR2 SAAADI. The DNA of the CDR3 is TGCGCCAGCAGTGACTATCTTAATTCACCCCTCCACTTT. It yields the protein CASSDYLNSPLHF.

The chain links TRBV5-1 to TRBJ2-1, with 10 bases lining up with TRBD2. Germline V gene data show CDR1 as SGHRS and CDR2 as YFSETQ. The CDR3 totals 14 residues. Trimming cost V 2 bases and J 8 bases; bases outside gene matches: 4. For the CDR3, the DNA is TGCGCCAGCAGCTTACTAGCGGGACGGGATGAGCAGTTCTTC. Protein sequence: CASSLLAGRDEQFF.

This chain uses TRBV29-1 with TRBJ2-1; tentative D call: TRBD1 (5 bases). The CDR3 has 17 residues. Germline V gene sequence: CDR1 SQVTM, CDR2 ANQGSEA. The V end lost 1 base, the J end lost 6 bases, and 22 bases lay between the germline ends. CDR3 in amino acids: CSVEGYGRGGLSNEQFF. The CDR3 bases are TGCAGCGTTGAAGGCTATGGTAGGGGTGGGCTATCCAATGAGCAGTTCTTC.

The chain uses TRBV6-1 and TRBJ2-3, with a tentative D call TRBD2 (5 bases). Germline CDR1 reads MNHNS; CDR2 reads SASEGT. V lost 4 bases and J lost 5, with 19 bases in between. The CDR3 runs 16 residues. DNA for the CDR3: TGTGCCAGCAGTGCCGGACGAGTGACACTAGTAGATACGCAGTATTTT. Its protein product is CASSAGRVTLVDTQYF.

CDR3 nucleotides: TGTGCCAGCAGCTCCGACAGGGCGACTAGGAATTCACCCCTCCACTTT. It is translated as CASSSDRATRNSPLHF. V usage is TRBV5-4 and J usage is TRBJ1-6, with TRBD1 identical over 7 bases. In germline, CDR1 is SGHNT, CDR2 YYREEE (reference sequence). CDR3 length equals 16 residues. With V trimmed by 3 bases and J by 7 bases, 10 bases remained unmatched.

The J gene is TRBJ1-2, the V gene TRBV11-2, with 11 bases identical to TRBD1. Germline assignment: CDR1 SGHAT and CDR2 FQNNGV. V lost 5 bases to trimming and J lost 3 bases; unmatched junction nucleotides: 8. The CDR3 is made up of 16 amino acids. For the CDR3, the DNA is TGTGCCAGCAGCAGACGGACAGGGGGCGGGGACTATGGCTACACCTTC. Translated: CASSRRTGGGDYGYTF.

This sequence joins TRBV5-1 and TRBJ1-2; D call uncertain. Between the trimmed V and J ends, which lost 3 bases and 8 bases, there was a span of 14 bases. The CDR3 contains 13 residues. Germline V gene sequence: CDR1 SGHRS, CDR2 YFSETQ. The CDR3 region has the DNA TGCGCCAGCAGCTCGGCAGTCAGCGGGGGCTACACCTTC. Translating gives CASSSAVSGGYTF.

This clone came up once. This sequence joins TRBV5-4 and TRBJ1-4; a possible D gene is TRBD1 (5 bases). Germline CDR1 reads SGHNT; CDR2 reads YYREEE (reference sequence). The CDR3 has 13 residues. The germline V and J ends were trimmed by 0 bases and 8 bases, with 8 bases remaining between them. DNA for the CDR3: TGTGCCAGCAGCTTGGCGGCAGGGGAAAAACTGTTTTTT. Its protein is CASSLAAGEKLFF.

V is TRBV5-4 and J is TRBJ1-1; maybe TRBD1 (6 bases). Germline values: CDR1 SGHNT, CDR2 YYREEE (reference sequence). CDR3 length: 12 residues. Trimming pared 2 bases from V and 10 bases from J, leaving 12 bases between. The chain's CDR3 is CASSFVGGLAFF. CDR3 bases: TGTGCCAGCAGCTTTGTCGGGGGGCTAGCTTTCTTT.

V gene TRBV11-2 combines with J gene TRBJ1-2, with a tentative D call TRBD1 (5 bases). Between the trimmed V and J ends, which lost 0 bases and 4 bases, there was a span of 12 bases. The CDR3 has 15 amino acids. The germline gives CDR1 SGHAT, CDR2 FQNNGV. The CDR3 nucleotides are TGTGCCAGCAGCTTAGAGGGGCAGGGCTTCTATGGCTACACCTTC. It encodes CASSLEGQGFYGYTF.

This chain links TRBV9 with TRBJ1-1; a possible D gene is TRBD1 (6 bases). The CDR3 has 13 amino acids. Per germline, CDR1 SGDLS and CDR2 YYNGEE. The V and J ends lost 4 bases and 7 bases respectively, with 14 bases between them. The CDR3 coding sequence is TGTGCCAGCAGCTACTCAGGACAGAGTGAAGCTTTCTTT. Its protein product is CASSYSGQSEAFF.

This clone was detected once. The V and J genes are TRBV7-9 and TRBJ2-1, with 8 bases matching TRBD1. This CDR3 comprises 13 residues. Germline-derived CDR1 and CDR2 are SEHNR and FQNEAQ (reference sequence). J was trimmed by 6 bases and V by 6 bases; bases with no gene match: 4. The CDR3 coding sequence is TGTGCCAGCAGGCGGACAGGGACCAATGAGCAGTTCTTC. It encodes CASRRTGTNEQFF.

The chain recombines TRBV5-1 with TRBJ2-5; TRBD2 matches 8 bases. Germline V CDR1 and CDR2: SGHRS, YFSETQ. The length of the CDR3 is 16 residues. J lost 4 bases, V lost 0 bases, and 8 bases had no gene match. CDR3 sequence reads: CASSLDVAGGGETQYF. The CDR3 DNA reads TGCGCCAGCAGCTTGGATGTTGCGGGGGGCGGAGAGACCCAGTACTTC.

The CDR3 DNA follows: TGCGCCAGCAGCTCAGGGTCAGATACGCAGTATTTT. Protein: CASSSGSDTQYF. This chain links TRBV5-1 with TRBJ2-3; TRBD1 might be the D (5 bases). Germline lookup yields CDR1 SGHRS and CDR2 YFSETQ. The CDR3 loop spans 12 amino acids. Trimming shortened V by 3 bases and J by 4 bases, and 6 bases separated the two germline ends.

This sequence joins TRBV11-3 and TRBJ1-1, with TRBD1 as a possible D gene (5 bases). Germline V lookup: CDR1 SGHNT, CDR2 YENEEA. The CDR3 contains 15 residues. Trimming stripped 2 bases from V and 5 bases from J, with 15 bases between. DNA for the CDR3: TGTGCCAGCAGCTTAAATCCAGGGTGGGTAACTGAAGCTTTCTTT. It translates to CASSLNPGWVTEAFF.

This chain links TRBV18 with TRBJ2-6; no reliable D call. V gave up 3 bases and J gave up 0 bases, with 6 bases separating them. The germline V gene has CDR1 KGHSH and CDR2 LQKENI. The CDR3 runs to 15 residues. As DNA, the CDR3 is TGTGCCAGCTCACCCAGGTTCTCTGGGGCCAACGTCCTGACTTTC. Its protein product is CASSPRFSGANVLTF.

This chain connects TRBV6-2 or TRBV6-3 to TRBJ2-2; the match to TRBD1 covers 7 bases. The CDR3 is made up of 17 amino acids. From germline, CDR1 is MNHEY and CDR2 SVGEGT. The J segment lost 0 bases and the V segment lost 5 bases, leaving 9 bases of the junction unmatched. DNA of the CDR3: TGTGCCAGCAGTCCCCAGGTACAGGGGACGAACACCGGGGAGCTGTTTTTT. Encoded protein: CASSPQVQGTNTGELFF.

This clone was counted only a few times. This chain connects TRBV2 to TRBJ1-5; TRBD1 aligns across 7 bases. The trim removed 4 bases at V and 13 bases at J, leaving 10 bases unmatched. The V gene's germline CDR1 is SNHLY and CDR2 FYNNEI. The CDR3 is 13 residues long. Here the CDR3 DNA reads TGTGCCAGCAGTGGCTTCCGGGACAGTGGACAGCATTTT. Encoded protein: CASSGFRDSGQHF.

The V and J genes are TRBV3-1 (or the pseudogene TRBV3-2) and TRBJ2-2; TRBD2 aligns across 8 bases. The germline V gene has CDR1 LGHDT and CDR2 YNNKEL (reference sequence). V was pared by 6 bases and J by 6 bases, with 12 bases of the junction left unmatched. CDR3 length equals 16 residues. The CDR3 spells CASRLREGWAAGELFF. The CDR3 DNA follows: TGTGCCAGCAGGCTCCGGGAGGGGTGGGCCGCCGGGGAGCTGTTTTTT.

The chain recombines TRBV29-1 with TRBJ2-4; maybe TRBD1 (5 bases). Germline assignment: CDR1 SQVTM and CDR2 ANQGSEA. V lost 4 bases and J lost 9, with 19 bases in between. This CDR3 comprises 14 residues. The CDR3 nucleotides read TGCAGCGTTGCCAGGGATAGACTTACAGGCATTCAGTACTTC. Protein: CSVARDRLTGIQYF.

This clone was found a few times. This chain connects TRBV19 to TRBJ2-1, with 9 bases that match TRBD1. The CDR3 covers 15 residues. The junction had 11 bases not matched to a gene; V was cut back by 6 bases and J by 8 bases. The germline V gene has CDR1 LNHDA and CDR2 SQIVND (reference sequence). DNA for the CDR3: TGTGCCAGTAGCCTCCCGGGACAGGGTTCAGATGAGCAGTTCTTC. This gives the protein CASSLPGQGSDEQFF. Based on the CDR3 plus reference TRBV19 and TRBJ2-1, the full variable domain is DGGITQSPKYLFRKEGQNVTLSCEQNLNHDAMYWYRQDPGQGLRLIYYSQIVNDFQKGDIAEGYSVSREKKESFPLTVTSAQKNPTAFYLCASSLPGQGSDEQFFGPGTRLTVL.

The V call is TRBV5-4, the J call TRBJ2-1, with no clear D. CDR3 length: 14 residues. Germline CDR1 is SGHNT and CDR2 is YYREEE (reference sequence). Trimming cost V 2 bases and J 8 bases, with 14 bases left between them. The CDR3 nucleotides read TGTGCCAGCAGCTTAAATCCCCAGGTAGATGAGCAGTTCTTC. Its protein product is CASSLNPQVDEQFF. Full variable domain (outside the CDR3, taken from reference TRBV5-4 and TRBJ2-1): ETGVTQSPTHLIKTRGQQVTLRCSSQSGHNTVSWYQQALGQGPQFIFQYYREEENGRGNFPPRFSGLQFPNYSSELNVNALELDDSALYLCASSLNPQVDEQFFGPGTRLTVL.

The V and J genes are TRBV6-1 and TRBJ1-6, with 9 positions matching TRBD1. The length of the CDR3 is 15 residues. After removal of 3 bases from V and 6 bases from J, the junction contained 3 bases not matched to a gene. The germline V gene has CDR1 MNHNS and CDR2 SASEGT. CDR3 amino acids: CASSDRDRVNSPLHF. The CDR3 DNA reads TGTGCCAGCAGTGACCGGGACAGGGTTAATTCACCCCTCCACTTT.

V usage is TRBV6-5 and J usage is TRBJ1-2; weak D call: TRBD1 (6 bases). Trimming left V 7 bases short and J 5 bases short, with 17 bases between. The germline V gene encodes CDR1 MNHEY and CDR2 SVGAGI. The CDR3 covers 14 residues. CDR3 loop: CASIGGQLGYGYTF. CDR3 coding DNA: TGTGCCAGCATTGGAGGACAGCTGGGATATGGCTACACCTTC.

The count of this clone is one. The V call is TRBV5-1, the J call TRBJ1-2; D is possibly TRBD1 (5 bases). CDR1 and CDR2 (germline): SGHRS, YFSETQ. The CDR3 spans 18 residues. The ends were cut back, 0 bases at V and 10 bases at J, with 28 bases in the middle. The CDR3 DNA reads TGCGCCAGCAGCTTGGGTGCCTCAGGAAGGGGCGAGCGAGGTGTCTACACCTTC. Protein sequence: CASSLGASGRGERGVYTF.

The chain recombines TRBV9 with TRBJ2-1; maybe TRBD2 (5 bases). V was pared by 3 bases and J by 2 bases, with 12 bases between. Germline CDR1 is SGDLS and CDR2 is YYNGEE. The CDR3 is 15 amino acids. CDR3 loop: CASSAAPGTYNEQFF. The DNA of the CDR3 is TGTGCCAGCAGCGCAGCCCCGGGAACCTACAATGAGCAGTTCTTC.

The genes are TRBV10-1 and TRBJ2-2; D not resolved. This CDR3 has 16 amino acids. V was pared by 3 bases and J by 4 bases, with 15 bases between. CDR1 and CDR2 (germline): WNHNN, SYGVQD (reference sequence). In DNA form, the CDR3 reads TGCGCCAGCAGTGAAGCCCCAAGTGGCGGCACCGGGGAGCTGTTTTTT. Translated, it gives CASSEAPSGGTGELFF.

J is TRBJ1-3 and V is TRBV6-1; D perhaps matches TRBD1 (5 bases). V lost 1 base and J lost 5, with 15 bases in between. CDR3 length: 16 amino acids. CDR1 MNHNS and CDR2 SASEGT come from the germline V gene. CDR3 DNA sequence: TGTGCCAGCAGTGAAGAAGCGTGGCAGGGTCGAAACACCATATATTTT. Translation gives CASSEEAWQGRNTIYF.